This TCR beta chain stems from a study of blood T cells in healthy people across ages (dated by TCRdb to 2015 to 2017). Regarding the study in general: In model experiments, roughly one uniquely barcoded TCR beta cDNA molecule per two T cells was captured by template switching. Age-related changes in TCR beta repertoire diversity were measured in the study by deep sequencing normalized with unique cDNA molecular identifiers. The donors were split into four age groups: young (average around 15 years), middle-aged (around 37), aged (roughly 68) and long-lived (roughly 88). To avoid experimental bias, donors of different ages were randomly spread across the sequencing lanes. The study analyzed two additional independent replicas of 1 million unique cDNA reads from the same blood draw for two donors, one aged 18 to 29 and one aged 80 or older.

As regards this clonotype: What antigen it recognizes has not been identified. No base-level quality is on record; no much larger clone is a single base apart.

Study-level results and caveats: There was a strong correlation between observed TCR beta diversity and the percentage of naive T cells measured by flow cytometry. As age increased, observed TCR beta diversity per million T cells dropped in a roughly linear way, and a significant reduction was already evident by age approximately 40. Total diversity estimates from one million sequenced T cells were considered lower bounds and underestimates. Because the CMV infection status of the donors was unknown, age-related changes in expanded clonotypes may potentially have been confounded. Compared with the aged group, more naive CD4+ T cells, fewer expanded clones and increased TCR diversity were shown by the long-lived group, suggesting age selection. Bulk unsorted PBMC profiling prevented conclusive comparison of naive and antigen-experienced compartments.

Libraries were prepared through 5' RACE. Reads for this sample came from an Illumina HiSeq 2500. A second PCR of about 6 to 12 cycles was run with a J-beta primer mix and a sample-barcoded 5' primer. A template-switch 5' adaptor carrying 12 random nucleotides introduced a unique molecular identifier onto each TCR beta cDNA molecule. At least 2.5 million CDR3-containing paired-end reads were obtained from each sample. First-strand cDNA synthesis was performed from all RNA using the Mint cDNA synthesis kit, with priming by a TRBC-specific oligonucleotide. Following uracil-DNA glycosylase treatment, a first 18-cycle PCR with universal primers M1SS and BC2_uni_R was performed on all cDNA. The original methods were these. For normalization, 1 million high-quality reads, each with a distinct molecular identifier, were randomly selected from each sample. Reads sharing molecular identifiers were discarded rather than binned into consensus sequences. MiTCR, with a Q25 quality threshold and the strictest error-elimination algorithm, was used for CDR3 identification, clonotype clustering and error correction. Lower-bound total TCR beta diversity was estimated with a nonparametric unseen species model using Euler transformation. In TCRdb, the public reads were trimmed at Q25 with fastp and aligned with MiXCR, with productive beta chains retained. One record per CDR3 amino acid sequence lists the most common genes and DNA. These V and J calls rely on TCRdb rather than the paper's analysis. The sample table lists 1.5 million to 2 million distinct CDR3 sequences, about 31% of them with a count of one. About 11% of the sample is taken by the ten largest.

The CDR3 holds 18 amino acids from the cysteine to the phenylalanine. The only DNA kept is the CDR3, 54 bases in frame from the first base. The CDR1 and CDR2 encoded by the germline V gene are SGHTA and FQGNSA. The V end loses 3 bases and the J end loses 4 bases, and a stretch of 21 bases separates them. Donors were approximately 42 systemically healthy Caucasian individuals from Russia aged roughly 6 to 90 years. Each donor gave 8 to 10 milliliters of peripheral blood, drawn into EDTA-treated Vacutainer tubes. Ficoll-Paque density-gradient centrifugation was used to isolate PBMCs, with at least 7 million per sample. Total RNA was extracted from PBMCs with Trizol reagent, with at least 6 micrograms obtained per sample. For every donor, an aliquot of PBMCs went through flow cytometry to measure the percentages of naive CD45RAhigh/CD27high T cells.

The clonotype comes from a woman aged 25 to 39 in good health. The chain is made from TRBV7-2 and TRBJ2-2; TRBD1 is possibly the D segment (7 matching bases). Sequencing was performed on blood. The nucleotide sequence reads TGTGCCAGCAGCTTGGTCCGACAGGGAGGTTGGGGCACCGGGGAGCTGTTTTTT. This translates into CASSLVRQGGWGTGELFF.